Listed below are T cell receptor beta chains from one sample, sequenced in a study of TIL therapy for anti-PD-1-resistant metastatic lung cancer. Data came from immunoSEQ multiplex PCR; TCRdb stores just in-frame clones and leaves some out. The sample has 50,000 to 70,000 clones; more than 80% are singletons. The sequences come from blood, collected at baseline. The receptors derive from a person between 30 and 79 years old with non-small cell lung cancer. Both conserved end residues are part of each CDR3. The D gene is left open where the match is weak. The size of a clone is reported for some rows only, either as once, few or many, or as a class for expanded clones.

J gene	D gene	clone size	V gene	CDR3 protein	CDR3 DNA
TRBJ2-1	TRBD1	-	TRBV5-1	CASSLDEGAAYNEQFF	TGCGCCAGCAGCTTGGATGAGGGGGCTGCCTACAATGAGCAGTTCTTC
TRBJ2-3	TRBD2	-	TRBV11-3	CASSNGLDGDTQYF	TGTGCCAGCAGCAACGGACTAGACGGAGATACGCAGTATTTT
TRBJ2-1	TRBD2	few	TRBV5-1	CASSSGTSGGRNEQFF	TGCGCCAGCAGCTCCGGGACTAGCGGGGGCCGGAATGAGCAGTTCTTC
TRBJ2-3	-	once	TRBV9	CASSVLPGQGDTQYF	TGTGCCAGCAGCGTCCTTCCGGGACAAGGCGATACGCAGTATTTT
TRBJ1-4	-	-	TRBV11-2	CASSLDSTNEKLFF	TGTGCCAGCAGCTTAGATTCCACTAATGAAAAACTGTTTTTT
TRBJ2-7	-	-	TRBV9	CASSLGHEQYF	TGTGCCAGCAGCCTAGGCCACGAGCAGTACTTC
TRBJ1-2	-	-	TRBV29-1	CSVGGSLDGYTF	TGCAGCGTTGGGGGGTCCCTCGATGGCTACACCTTC
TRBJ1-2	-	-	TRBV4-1	CASSHIPRETGYTF	TGCGCCAGCAGCCATATACCCAGGGAGACTGGCTACACCTTC
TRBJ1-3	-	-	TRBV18	CASSPPVGDTIYF	TGTGCCAGCTCACCACCGGTCGGGGACACCATATATTTT
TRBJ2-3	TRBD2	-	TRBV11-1	CASSFRLADTDTQYF	TGTGCCAGCAGCTTTAGACTAGCGGACACAGATACGCAGTATTTT
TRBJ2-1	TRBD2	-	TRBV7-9	CASSLGLAGGNEQFF	TGTGCCAGCAGCTTAGGACTAGCGGGGGGCAATGAGCAGTTCTTC
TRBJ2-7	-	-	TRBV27	CASSFRDSNYEQYF	TGTGCCAGCAGTTTCCGGGACTCCAACTACGAGCAGTACTTC
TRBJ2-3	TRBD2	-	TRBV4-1	CASSLASGFAPFTDTQYF	TGCGCCAGCAGCCTCGCTAGCGGGTTCGCACCGTTCACAGATACGCAGTATTTT
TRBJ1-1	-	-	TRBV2	CASRPFENTEAFF	TGTGCCAGCAGACCGTTTGAGAACACTGAAGCTTTCTTT
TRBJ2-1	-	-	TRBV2	CASSERGGGELEQFF	TGTGCCAGCAGTGAGCGAGGGGGGGGCGAGCTTGAGCAGTTCTTC
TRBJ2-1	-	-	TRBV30	CALDKQGIGNEQFF	TGTGCCTTGGACAAACAGGGAATTGGGAATGAGCAGTTCTTC
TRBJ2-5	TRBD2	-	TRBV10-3	CAISPGTSGKETQYF	TGTGCCATCAGCCCCGGGACTAGCGGCAAAGAGACCCAGTACTTC
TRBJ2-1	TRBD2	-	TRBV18	CASYPTSGSWWHEQFF	TGTGCCAGCTACCCGACTAGCGGGAGTTGGTGGCATGAGCAGTTCTTC
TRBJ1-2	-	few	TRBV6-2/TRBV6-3	CASSYQPPGTGYTF	TGTGCCAGCAGTTACCAACCTCCGGGAACCGGCTACACCTTC
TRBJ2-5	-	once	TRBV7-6	CASSLVSGSPETQYF	TGTGCCAGCAGCTTAGTCTCCGGGTCTCCAGAGACCCAGTACTTC
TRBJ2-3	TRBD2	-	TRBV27	CASSFSPAGSTDTQYF	TGTGCCAGCAGTTTTTCCCCAGCGGGGAGCACAGATACGCAGTATTTT